The 19 T cell receptor beta chains below all came from one sample that was sequenced in a study of blood T cell repertoires in COVID-19. Data came from immunoSEQ multiplex PCR; TCRdb stores just in-frame clones and leaves some out. The sample includes more than 150,000 clones, about 80% of them seen just once. The sample consisted of PBMCs or T cells enriched from blood (not recorded which). These receptors were taken from a man between 60 and 75 years old who had been exposed to COVID-19.

J is TRBJ1-5 and V is TRBV10-2, with D possibly matching TRBD1 (5 bases). Germline values: CDR1 WSHSY, CDR2 SAAADI. The V gene lost 1 base and the J gene lost 2 bases, with 9 bases spanning the gap. There are 15 residues in the CDR3. The CDR3 loop is CASSELGQGNQPQHF. The DNA for the CDR3 is TGCGCCAGCAGTGAGTTGGGGCAGGGCAATCAGCCCCAGCATTTT.

The gene calls are TRBV7-2 and TRBJ1-2, with TRBD1 identical over 9 bases. The ends lost 5 bases at V and 4 bases at J; junction bases unmatched: 8. Germline CDR1 SGHTA, CDR2 FQGNSA. This CDR3 has 15 residues. The CDR3 nucleotides are TGTGCCAGCAGCCCATGGGACAGGGTTGGCTATGGCTACACCTTC. It is translated as CASSPWDRVGYGYTF.

The chain joins TRBV14 to TRBJ1-5; D is unresolved. Germline lookup yields CDR1 SGHDN and CDR2 FVKESK. V lost 0 bases to trimming and J lost 12 bases, with 12 bases between them. The CDR3 totals 13 residues. The DNA of the CDR3 is TGTGCCAGCAGCCAAGATTTAGGAGGAGTCCAGCATTTT. It translates to CASSQDLGGVQHF.

The chain is built from TRBV30 and TRBJ2-6; 8 bases agree with TRBD1. J lost 0 bases, V lost 6 bases, and 10 bases had no gene match. The CDR3 is 17 amino acids. CDR1 and CDR2 (germline): GTSNPN, SVGIG (reference sequence). The CDR3 region is CACTMDRALSGANVLTF. Here the CDR3 DNA reads TGTGCCTGTACCATGGACAGGGCTCTCTCTGGGGCCAACGTCCTGACTTTC.

Only a few counts were recorded for this clone. The V gene is TRBV20-1, the J gene TRBJ2-1; 9 bases match TRBD2. Trimming took 3 bases from V and 0 from J; bases not matched to a gene: 6. This CDR3 has 16 amino acids. CDR1 is DFQATT and CDR2 is SNEGSKA in the germline V gene (reference sequence). CDR3 in amino acids: CSASSLAGTSYNEQFF. The CDR3 nucleotides are TGCAGTGCTAGTTCCCTAGCGGGGACCTCCTACAATGAGCAGTTCTTC.

The chain recombines TRBV28 with TRBJ2-7; D is perhaps TRBD1 (6 bases). The CDR3 runs to 15 residues. Looked up from germline, CDR1 is MDHEN and CDR2 is SYDVKM. Trimming left V 4 bases short and J 1 base short, with 14 bases between. The CDR3 here is CASSSLRTVSYEQYF. The CDR3 region has the DNA TGTGCCAGCAGTTCCTTGAGGACAGTTTCCTACGAGCAGTACTTC.

The chain joins TRBV5-1 to TRBJ1-1, with 7 bases aligning to TRBD1. J was trimmed by 6 bases and V by 4 bases; bases with no gene match: 15. This CDR3 contains 16 residues. Germline V gene sequence: CDR1 SGHRS, CDR2 YFSETQ. CDR3 bases: TGCGCCAGCAGCCGCTATAATCCAGGGGGAGCGGCTGAAGCTTTCTTT. This translates into CASSRYNPGGAAEAFF.

The chain has TRBV5-4 and TRBJ1-4; tentative D call: TRBD1 (6 bases). The germline CDR1 and CDR2 sequences are SGHNT and YYREEE (reference sequence). CDR3 length: 13 amino acids. V was clipped by 2 bases and J by 8 bases, with 10 bases between them. The CDR3 loop reads CASSFPGEEKLFF. The CDR3 DNA is TGTGCCAGCAGCTTTCCAGGGGAAGAAAAACTGTTTTTT.

This chain connects TRBV3-1 (or the pseudogene TRBV3-2) to TRBJ1-1, with TRBD1 as a possible D gene (5 bases). The CDR3 has 17 amino acids. The germline V and J ends were trimmed by 0 bases and 3 bases, with 17 bases remaining between them. The germline CDR1 and CDR2 sequences are LGHDT and YNNKEL (reference sequence). CDR3 bases: TGTGCCAGCAGCCAAGATTACCGGCACTCAGGGTACACTGAAGCTTTCTTT. Amino acids: CASSQDYRHSGYTEAFF.

V is TRBV5-1 and J is TRBJ2-5; D perhaps matches TRBD1 (6 bases). The germline V gene encodes CDR1 SGHRS and CDR2 YFSETQ. The CDR3 is 14 amino acids. V dropped 5 bases and J dropped 4 bases, with 15 bases sitting between them. CDR3 sequence: CASSMGAPGETQYF. CDR3 nucleotide sequence: TGCGCCAGCAGTATGGGGGCGCCTGGAGAGACCCAGTACTTC.

This clone has only one observation. The chain employs TRBV2 and TRBJ1-1, with D uncertain. This CDR3 region has 15 residues. Trimming took 8 bases from V and 3 from J, leaving 19 bases between them. Germline lookup yields CDR1 SNHLY and CDR2 FYNNEI. The CDR3: CASRLLGRGDTEAFF. The CDR3 DNA follows: TGTGCCAGCCGTCTCTTGGGTCGGGGTGACACTGAAGCTTTCTTT.

This clone came up a few times. The rearrangement joins TRBV3-1 (or the pseudogene TRBV3-2) to TRBJ1-5; no firm D call. Germline CDR1 LGHDT, CDR2 YNNKEL (reference sequence). Deletions cut 3 bases from V and 4 bases from J, with 7 bases between. This CDR3 contains 13 residues. CDR3 DNA sequence: TGTGCCAGCAGCCATGGCGGTAATCAGCCCCAGCATTTT. Protein: CASSHGGNQPQHF.

The chain is built from TRBV7-3 and TRBJ2-2; D gene uncertain. With 5 bases removed from V and 6 bases from J, the gap between germline ends came to 10 bases. Germline V gene sequence: CDR1 SGHTA, CDR2 FQGTGA. The CDR3 is made up of 13 amino acids. The CDR3 loop is CASSVRHPGELFF. Written as DNA, the CDR3 is TGTGCCAGCAGCGTTAGACACCCCGGGGAGCTGTTTTTT.

DNA of the CDR3: TGTGCCAGCAGCGTCGGGACAGCTAAGAACACTGAAGCTTTCTTT. Its protein is CASSVGTAKNTEAFF. The J gene is TRBJ1-1, the V gene TRBV14; TRBD1 matches at 7 bases. The germline CDR1 and CDR2 sequences are SGHDN and FVKESK. The CDR3 extends over 15 amino acids. V lost 5 bases to trimming and J lost 1 base; unmatched junction nucleotides: 7.

J is TRBJ2-7 and V is TRBV7-8; possible D gene TRBD2, 6 bases. The CDR3 covers 14 residues. Germline V gene lookup returns CDR1 SGHVS and CDR2 FQNEAQ. Trimming removed 1 base from V and 3 bases from J, with 10 bases in between. The CDR3 sequence: CASSLERVDYEQYF. The CDR3, as DNA: TGTGCCAGCAGCTTAGAGCGGGTTGACTACGAGCAGTACTTC. Full variable domain (missing parts from reference TRBV7-8 and TRBJ2-7): GAGVSQSPRYKVAKRGQDVALRCDPISGHVSLFWYQQALGQGPEFLTYFQNEAQLDKSGLPSDRFFAERPEGSVSTLKIQRTQQEDSAVYLCASSLERVDYEQYFGPGTRLTVT.

The chain recombines TRBV19 with TRBJ2-1, with TRBD2 matching 11 bases. This CDR3 is built from 16 residues. Trimming cost V 4 bases and J 9 bases; bases outside gene matches: 11. Per the germline V gene, CDR1 is LNHDA and CDR2 is SQIVND (reference sequence). For the CDR3, the DNA is TGTGCCAGTAGTACCCCCACTAGCGGGAGTACCGGTGAGCAGTTCTTC. It codes for CASSTPTSGSTGEQFF.

The V gene is TRBV9, the J gene TRBJ2-7, with 16 bases aligning to TRBD2. Germline V gene data show CDR1 as SGDLS and CDR2 as YYNGEE. The CDR3 runs to 17 residues. The trim removed 0 bases at V and 5 bases at J, leaving 5 bases unmatched. CDR3 in amino acids: CASSVARGLAGGDEQYF. DNA of the CDR3: TGTGCCAGCAGCGTAGCCAGGGGACTAGCGGGAGGGGACGAGCAGTACTTC. The full variable domain, its missing parts supplied by reference TRBV9 and TRBJ2-7, is DSGVTQTPKHLITATGQRVTLRCSPRSGDLSVYWYQQSLDQGLQFLIQYYNGEERAKGNILERFSAQQFPDLHSELNLSSLELGDSALYFCASSVARGLAGGDEQYFGPGTRLTVT.

The CDR3 is CARSWPSGVASPNSGANVLTF. The CDR3 DNA reads TGTGCCAGAAGCTGGCCCTCGGGGGTAGCGTCTCCAAACTCTGGGGCCAACGTCCTGACTTTC. The genes are TRBV5-3 and TRBJ2-6, with a weak D call TRBD2 (6 bases). TRBV5-3 is filed as an ORF, its function uncertain. Trimming took 3 bases from V and 0 from J, leaving 25 bases between them. The CDR3 spans 21 residues.

The chain employs TRBV18 and TRBJ1-6; TRBD1 is a possible D gene (5 bases). The CDR3 has 14 residues. Trimming shortened V by 6 bases and J by 10 bases, and 16 bases separated the two germline ends. CDR1 KGHSH and CDR2 LQKENI come from the germline V gene. The chain's CDR3 is CASSRPEAGSPLHF. DNA of the CDR3: TGTGCCAGCTCTCGACCCGAGGCAGGGTCACCCCTCCACTTT.